These 15 T cell receptor beta chains were all obtained from the same sample, sequenced in a study of control samples from healthy donors and cancer patients. Clones were sequenced by immunoSEQ multiplex PCR, and TCRdb holds only the in-frame ones, with some missing. The sample holds about 150,000 clones, 91% seen once. The sequenced sample was blood. All receptors come from a woman in her forties in good health.

This chain connects TRBV3-1 (or the pseudogene TRBV3-2) to TRBJ1-1; D possibly corresponds to TRBD1 (6 bases). The CDR3 contains 16 residues. Germline lookup yields CDR1 LGHDT and CDR2 YNNKEL (reference sequence). V dropped 1 base and J dropped 0 bases, with 12 bases sitting between them. The CDR3 DNA reads as TGTGCCAGCAGCCAAGTACAGGGAGGGATGAACACTGAAGCTTTCTTT. This encodes CASSQVQGGMNTEAFF.

This clone is labeled medium-sized (0.01 to 0.1%). The J gene is TRBJ1-5, the V gene TRBV6-1; the match to TRBD1 covers 7 bases. The length of the CDR3 is 15 residues. V shed 1 base, J shed 6 bases, and the junction held 6 bases outside the gene matches. Germline CDR1 and CDR2: MNHNS and SASEGT. Here the CDR3 DNA reads TGTGCCAGCAGTGAAGGGGCAGGGGGAGGTCAGCCCCAGCATTTT. It codes for CASSEGAGGGQPQHF.

V is TRBV12-5 and J is TRBJ2-4; 11 positions match TRBD2. The ends lost 0 bases at V and 7 bases at J; junction bases unmatched: 5. Per germline, CDR1 LGHNT and CDR2 FRNRAP. CDR3 length: 16 residues. The CDR3 loop is CASGLVVAGGRNIQYF. CDR3 in DNA: TGTGCTAGTGGTTTGGTAGTAGCGGGGGGGCGGAACATTCAGTACTTC. Full variable domain (remainder filled in from reference TRBV12-5 and TRBJ2-4): DARVTQTPRHKVTEMGQEVTMRCQPILGHNTVFWYRQTMMQGLELLAYFRNRAPLDDSGMPKDRFSAEMPDATLATLKIQPSEPRDSAVYFCASGLVVAGGRNIQYFGAGTRLSVL.

The chain joins TRBV6-4 to TRBJ1-1; TRBD1 might be the D (5 bases). Per germline, CDR1 MRHNA and CDR2 SNTAGT. Trimming left V 5 bases short and J 4 bases short, with 11 bases between. This CDR3 is built from 13 residues. The CDR3 nucleotides are TGTGCCAGCAGTAACCTGGGGGGCACTGAAGCTTTCTTT. Translation gives CASSNLGGTEAFF.

The gene calls are TRBV5-1 and TRBJ1-6; possibly TRBD1 for D (5 bases). Germline CDR1 reads SGHRS; CDR2 reads YFSETQ. The CDR3 is 13 residues long. Trimming shortened V by 7 bases and J by 8 bases, and 13 bases separated the two germline ends. In DNA form, the CDR3 reads TGCGCCAGCCGTGGAGGGGAAGATTCACCCCTCCACTTT. Encoded protein: CASRGGEDSPLHF. Supplemented by reference TRBV5-1 and TRBJ1-6, the full variable domain reads KAGVTQTPRYLIKTRGQQVTLSCSPISGHRSVSWYQQTPGQGLQFLFEYFSETQRNKGNFPGRFSGRQFSNSRSEMNVSTLELGDSALYLCASRGGEDSPLHFGNGTRLTVT.

The CDR3 sequence: CASRPILSLLSNTEAFF. In DNA, the CDR3 is TGCGCCAGCAGACCCATCCTTTCTCTGTTGTCTAACACTGAAGCTTTCTTT. The chain couples TRBV4-1 to TRBJ1-1; D gene ambiguous. V lost 6 bases to trimming and J lost 2 bases, with 22 bases between them. The CDR3 sequence is 17 residues long. CDR1 MGHRA and CDR2 YSYEKL come from the germline V gene.

V gene TRBV19 combines with J gene TRBJ1-5; TRBD1 might be the D (5 bases). Trimming stripped 8 bases from V and 6 bases from J, with 8 bases between. Germline V gives CDR1 LNHDA, CDR2 SQIVND (reference sequence). The CDR3 is 11 amino acids. The CDR3, as DNA: TGTGCCAGTGGGCAGGGTCAGCCCCAGCATTTT. Encoded protein: CASGQGQPQHF.

This chain uses TRBV12-5 with TRBJ1-2; D unclear. The CDR3 spans 13 residues. CDR1 is LGHNT, CDR2 FRNRAP, per germline. The ends were cut back, 1 base at V and 3 bases at J, with 6 bases in the middle. This CDR3 is CASGLGVDYGYTF. DNA of the CDR3: TGTGCTAGTGGTTTGGGGGTGGACTATGGCTACACCTTC.

The J gene is TRBJ1-2, the V gene TRBV20-1, with D uncertain. The CDR3 extends over 12 amino acids. Trimming removed 3 bases at V and 5 bases at J, with 10 bases between. Germline V CDR1 and CDR2: DFQATT, SNEGSKA (reference sequence). The CDR3 region has the DNA TGCAGTGCTAGTCTTGGAAATTATGGCTACACCTTC. It codes for CSASLGNYGYTF.

The V gene is TRBV9, the J gene TRBJ1-1; tentatively, D is TRBD1 (5 bases). CDR3 length: 13 residues. Between the trimmed V and J ends, which lost 3 bases and 8 bases, there was a span of 14 bases. From germline, CDR1 is SGDLS and CDR2 YYNGEE. The CDR3 spells CASSGPRAYEAFF. The CDR3 nucleotides are TGTGCCAGCAGCGGACCCAGGGCCTACGAAGCTTTCTTT.

This chain links TRBV7-6 with TRBJ2-7, with a tentative D call TRBD1 (6 bases). V was clipped by 4 bases and J by 4 bases, with 11 bases between them. The CDR3 sequence is 13 residues long. Germline CDR1 SGHVS, CDR2 FNYEAQ. CDR3 region: CASSSNRVYEQYF. In DNA form, the CDR3 reads TGTGCCAGCAGCTCGAACAGGGTATACGAGCAGTACTTC.

This chain uses TRBV9 with TRBJ2-6, with D perhaps matching TRBD1 (6 bases). Germline CDR1 SGDLS, CDR2 YYNGEE. CDR3 size: 15 residues. Between the trimmed V and J ends, which lost 0 bases and 2 bases, there was a span of 6 bases. The DNA of the CDR3 is TGTGCCAGCAGCGTAGCAGGGGCTGGGGCCAACGTCCTGACTTTC. Its translation is CASSVAGAGANVLTF.

V gene TRBV2 combines with J gene TRBJ2-3, with TRBD2 matching over 7 bases. The CDR3 consists of 15 residues. V lost 0 bases, J lost 6 bases, and 6 bases stayed unmatched. From germline, CDR1 is SNHLY and CDR2 FYNNEI. The CDR3 bases are TGTGCCAGCAGTGAAGCGCTCCCGGGGGGTGATACGCAGTATTTT. Translated: CASSEALPGGDTQYF.

The chain combines TRBV6-2 or TRBV6-3 with TRBJ2-7; TRBD1 aligns across 9 bases. The ends lost 1 base at V and 2 bases at J; junction bases unmatched: 3. CDR3 size: 15 residues. Germline V gene lookup returns CDR1 MNHEY and CDR2 SVGEGT. The CDR3, as DNA: TGTGCCAGCAGTTACTGGGGGACAGGGCCCTACGAGCAGTACTTC. Residues: CASSYWGTGPYEQYF.

The V gene is TRBV5-6, the J gene TRBJ1-1, with D tentatively TRBD1 (5 bases). V was shortened by 3 bases and J by 8 bases, with 17 bases between the two germline ends. There are 14 residues in the CDR3. Germline CDR1 is SGHDT and CDR2 is YYEEEE. The CDR3 protein is CASSSSRQSTEAFF. DNA for the CDR3: TGTGCCAGCAGCTCCTCCCGACAGTCAACCGAAGCTTTCTTT.